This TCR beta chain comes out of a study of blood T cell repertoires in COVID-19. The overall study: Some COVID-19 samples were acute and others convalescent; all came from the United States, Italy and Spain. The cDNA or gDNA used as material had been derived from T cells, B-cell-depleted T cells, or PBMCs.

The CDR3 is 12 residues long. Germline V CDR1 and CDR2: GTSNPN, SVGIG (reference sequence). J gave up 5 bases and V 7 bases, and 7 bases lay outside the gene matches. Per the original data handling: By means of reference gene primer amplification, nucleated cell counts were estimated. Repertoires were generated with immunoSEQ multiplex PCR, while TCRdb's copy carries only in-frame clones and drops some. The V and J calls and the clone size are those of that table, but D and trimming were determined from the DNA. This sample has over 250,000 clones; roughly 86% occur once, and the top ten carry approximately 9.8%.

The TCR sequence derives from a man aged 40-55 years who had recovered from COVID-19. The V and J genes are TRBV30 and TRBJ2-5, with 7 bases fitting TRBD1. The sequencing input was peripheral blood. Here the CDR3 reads CASTGVYETQYF. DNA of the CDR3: TGTGCCTCCACAGGGGTCTACGAGACCCAGTACTTC.